In this sample, the clone carrying this T cell receptor beta chain turned up a few times. The template was total RNA from unfractionated whole blood. Unique molecular identifiers were attached to individual cDNA molecules within the library. TCRdb ran MiXCR on the reads and lists one entry per CDR3 protein. Of around 120,000 distinct CDR3 sequences in the sample, over 7% were seen once. These data belong to a study of human T cells and chemical hapten exposure. About the research overall: There were per-sample TCR yield variations, arising mainly from small pooled library volume differences.

Germline CDR1 reads MGHRA; CDR2 reads YSYEKL. This CDR3 is built from 14 residues. V gave up 2 bases and J gave up 4 bases, with 10 bases separating them. The chain uses TRBV4-1 and TRBJ2-3; D is ambiguous. This clonotype was obtained from a human donor in good health. Some clones in this sample may be carry-over from other donors' samples. Sequencing was carried out using whole blood. For the CDR3, the DNA is TGCGCCAGCAGCCAATTTGCTTTTTCAGATACGCAGTATTTT. Translation gives CASSQFAFSDTQYF.